These T cell receptor beta chains were read from a single sample in a study of OX40 agonist ivuxolimab in advanced cancers. Some clones are missing from TCRdb's copy, which holds only in-frame ones; the method was immunoSEQ multiplex PCR. The data hold around 13,000 clones, with around 70% observed a single time. Sequenced here: CD4+ or CD8+ T cells sorted from blood, sampled in a trial of the OX40 agonist ivuxolimab. The origin of the receptors is an adult with an advanced solid tumor such as melanoma, head and neck, liver or kidney cancer. Each CDR3 is given with its conserved first and last residue. The D gene is left open where the match is weak. Clone size is given for some rows only: seen once, a few or many times, or a class if the clone is expanded.

DNA | CDR3 | J | D | V | size
TGTGCCAGCAGTGAGGAGGAGGGCGGGACCTACGAGCAGTACTTC | CASSEEEGGTYEQYF | TRBJ2-7 | . | TRBV6-6 | .
TGTGCCAGCAGCCCCGAGCGGGATCCCTACAATGAGCAGTTCTTC | CASSPERDPYNEQFF | TRBJ2-1 | TRBD2 | TRBV4-2 | .
TGTGCCAGTAGTATGGGTAGCGACCCGAACACCTACGAGCAGTACTTC | CASSMGSDPNTYEQYF | TRBJ2-7 | . | TRBV19 | .
TGTGCCAGCAGCTTGGCGAGTGGGACTGAAGCTTTCTTT | CASSLASGTEAFF | TRBJ1-1 | . | TRBV5-4 | .
TGTGCCAGCAGGAACGACTCACCTGAAGCTTTCTTT | CASRNDSPEAFF | TRBJ1-1 | . | TRBV6-5 | .
TGTGCCAGCAGTGAAGGATCAGTTGTGGCTAGCTACAATGAGCAGTTCTTC | CASSEGSVVASYNEQFF | TRBJ2-1 | . | TRBV6-1 | .
TGCAGCGCCCCCGGTGAACAGGTCCCCCTACCCCCTTCCTACGAGCAGTACTTC | CSAPGEQVPLPPSYEQYF | TRBJ2-7 | . | TRBV29-1 | .
TGTGCCAGCAGCTTGGGCCAAAGGAGGGAAGCTTTCTTT | CASSLGQRREAFF | TRBJ1-1 | . | TRBV5-6 | medium-sized
TGTGCCAGCAGCGGGGCGGGCGCTGCCATATATTTT | CASSGAGAAIYF | TRBJ1-3 | . | TRBV7-9 | .
TGTGCCAGCAGCCCAGCCGGACTAGCTAGCAATGAGCAGTTCTTC | CASSPAGLASNEQFF | TRBJ2-1 | TRBD2 | TRBV11-3 | few
TGTGCCAGCAGCGTAGAGGGGAACGGGAGGACTGAAGCTTTCTTT | CASSVEGNGRTEAFF | TRBJ1-1 | . | TRBV9 | few
TGTGCCAGCAGGGGTTCGGTAGATGGCTGGAGGGGAGGCTACACCTTC | CASRGSVDGWRGGYTF | TRBJ1-2 | . | TRBV28 | .
TGTGCCAGCAGCCCGGGACTAGCGAGCACAGATACGCAGTATTTT | CASSPGLASTDTQYF | TRBJ2-3 | TRBD2 | TRBV5-4 | once
TGTGCCAGCAGCTTAAATCGGGCCTCCCGGCTGAATGAGCAGTTCTTC | CASSLNRASRLNEQFF | TRBJ2-1 | . | TRBV5-8 | .
TGTGCCAGCAGCCACGGGACTAGCGGGAGTAGCACCTACGAGCAGTACTTC | CASSHGTSGSSTYEQYF | TRBJ2-7 | . | TRBV21-1 | .
TGTGCCAGCAGTGCGAGCGGGTTTAGCACAGATACGCAGTATTTT | CASSASGFSTDTQYF | TRBJ2-3 | . | TRBV6-5 | .
TGTGCCAGCAGCTTCGGACCCGACAGGTCCCAGCATTTT | CASSFGPDRSQHF | TRBJ1-5 | . | TRBV5-5 | .
TGCAGCGTTGCCGAGGACGCGGGCACTGAAGCTTTCTTT | CSVAEDAGTEAFF | TRBJ1-1 | . | TRBV29-1 | .
TGTGCCAGCATGCGAGGCGGGAGTGCAGATACGCAGTATTTT | CASMRGGSADTQYF | TRBJ2-3 | TRBD2 | TRBV28 | .